The 18 T cell receptor beta chains reported below all come from one sample, sequenced in a study of T cell responses to AZD1222 COVID-19 vaccine. The table came from immunoSEQ multiplex PCR; TCRdb's copy has only in-frame clones and leaves some out. This repertoire shows 100,000 to 150,000 clones, roughly 84% found once; its top ten account for roughly 12%. Sequencing used peripheral blood, obtained on day 0 of AZD1222 vaccination. These receptors came from an adult in good health.

This chain links TRBV3-1 (or the pseudogene TRBV3-2) with TRBJ1-6; 8 bases are shared with TRBD1. Losses at the gene ends were 3 bases for V and 7 bases for J; bases not matched to a gene: 5. The germline CDR1 and CDR2 sequences are LGHDT and YNNKEL (reference sequence). The CDR3 runs 15 residues. The CDR3 DNA follows: TGTGCCAGCAGCCACTTGGACAGGGCAAATTCACCCCTCCACTTT. Protein: CASSHLDRANSPLHF.

The chain joins TRBV12-3 or TRBV12-4 to TRBJ1-2, with TRBD1 as a possible D gene (6 bases). Trimming stripped 7 bases from V and 2 bases from J, with 11 bases between. The CDR3 runs to 13 residues. The CDR3 nucleotides read TGTGCCAGCAAGGGAGGGGGGAACTATGGCTACACCTTC. Its translation is CASKGGGNYGYTF.

The rearrangement uses TRBV5-4 and TRBJ2-2; D unclear. CDR3 length: 13 amino acids. Looked up from germline, CDR1 is SGHNT and CDR2 is YYREEE (reference sequence). Trimming removed 4 bases from V and 6 bases from J, with 10 bases in between. CDR3 region: CASSIDSAGELFF. DNA for the CDR3: TGTGCCAGCAGCATCGATTCAGCCGGGGAGCTGTTTTTT.

This clone has just a few counts. The rearrangement links TRBV28 to TRBJ1-4; D is possibly TRBD1 (5 bases). The V end was cut by 5 bases, the J end by 6 bases, with 13 bases between. CDR3 size: 14 residues. Germline CDR1 is MDHEN and CDR2 is SYDVKM. CDR3 nucleotides: TGTGCCAGCAGTGGACGGGGCTGGGATGAAAAACTGTTTTTT. Translating it yields CASSGRGWDEKLFF.

The genes are TRBV5-4 and TRBJ2-5; 11 nucleotides align to TRBD2. The germline gives CDR1 SGHNT, CDR2 YYREEE (reference sequence). Germline trimming cut 4 bases from V and 5 bases from J; bases unmatched to any gene: 7. The CDR3 totals 15 residues. CDR3 DNA: TGTGCCAGCAGCCCACTAGCGGGAGATTTGGAGACCCAGTACTTC. This codes for CASSPLAGDLETQYF.

This chain links TRBV10-3 with TRBJ1-2, with D unclear. Trimming shortened V by 9 bases and J by 8 bases, and 19 bases separated the two germline ends. This CDR3 is built from 13 residues. From germline, CDR1 is ENHRY and CDR2 SYGVKD. DNA for the CDR3: TGTGCCATTAACAGCGGACCCGGTAGGGGCTACACCTTC. Its protein is CAINSGPGRGYTF.

This clone was seen a handful of times. The chain uses TRBV4-3 and TRBJ2-2; D might be TRBD1 (5 bases). Germline loops: CDR1 LGHNA, CDR2 YSLEER. The CDR3 spans 16 residues. The V and J ends lost 0 bases and 0 bases respectively, with 8 bases between them. In DNA form, the CDR3 reads TGCGCCAGCAGCCAAGATCGACAGTCGAACACCGGGGAGCTGTTTTTT. Residues: CASSQDRQSNTGELFF.

The rearrangement links TRBV5-5 to TRBJ1-1; TRBD1 is a possible D gene (5 bases). Between the trimmed V and J ends, which lost 3 bases and 11 bases, there was a span of 17 bases. CDR3 size: 13 residues. Germline V gene lookup returns CDR1 SGHKS and CDR2 YYEKEE (reference sequence). The CDR3 loop reads CASSSGTPARAFF. The CDR3 bases are TGTGCCAGCAGCTCCGGGACTCCGGCGAGGGCTTTCTTT.

This clone was counted once. V and J are TRBV14 and TRBJ1-6; D is unclear. Germline CDR1 and CDR2: SGHDN and FVKESK. V dropped 7 bases and J dropped 6 bases, with 7 bases sitting between them. The CDR3 loop spans 12 amino acids. The chain's CDR3 is CASNEFNSPLHF. The CDR3 nucleotides are TGTGCCAGCAATGAATTTAATTCACCCCTCCACTTT.

This clone was seen once. Written as DNA, the CDR3 is TGTGCCAGCAGCCAGAGGTCTTGGGACTATGAGCAGTACTTC. Protein: CASSQRSWDYEQYF. The V call is TRBV14, the J call TRBJ2-7, with TRBD2 matching 7 bases. Germline lookup yields CDR1 SGHDN and CDR2 FVKESK. V lost 3 bases, J lost 7 bases, and 9 bases stayed unmatched. This CDR3 comprises 14 residues.

The rearrangement uses TRBV2 and TRBJ1-1; D gene ambiguous. This CDR3 region has 16 residues. Trimming took 2 bases from V and 0 from J, leaving 13 bases between them. From germline, CDR1 is SNHLY and CDR2 FYNNEI. CDR3 sequence reads: CASSEFGRYMNTEAFF. DNA for the CDR3: TGTGCCAGCAGTGAATTCGGGAGATACATGAACACTGAAGCTTTCTTT.

V and J are TRBV2 and TRBJ1-3; tentative D call: TRBD1 (5 bases). The CDR3 is 16 residues long. Trimming cost V 6 bases and J 4 bases, with 19 bases left between them. Germline CDR1 and CDR2: SNHLY and FYNNEI. The CDR3 region is CASRGQGGIRGNTIYF. In DNA, the CDR3 is TGTGCCAGCAGAGGGCAGGGCGGAATTAGAGGAAACACCATATATTTT.

V is TRBV6-2 or TRBV6-3 and J is TRBJ1-1, with D perhaps matching TRBD1 (5 bases). This CDR3 spans 15 amino acids. V lost 4 bases and J lost 10, with 22 bases in between. Per the germline V gene, CDR1 is MNHEY and CDR2 is SVGEGT. CDR3 bases: TGTGCCAGCAGTTTGAACACCGGGACGGTCGGAGGAGCTTTCTTT. Residues: CASSLNTGTVGGAFF.

The chain has TRBV2 and TRBJ2-1; 16 bases fit TRBD2. CDR1 and CDR2 from the germline V gene are SNHLY and FYNNEI. There are 18 residues in the CDR3. J was trimmed by 6 bases and V by 5 bases; bases with no gene match: 10. The CDR3 here is CASSHPGLAGGVGNEQFF. The CDR3 DNA reads as TGTGCCAGCAGTCACCCGGGACTAGCGGGAGGGGTGGGCAATGAGCAGTTCTTC.

The genes are TRBV9 and TRBJ2-2; 9 bases fit TRBD1. There are 15 residues in the CDR3. CDR1 and CDR2 (germline): SGDLS, YYNGEE. V was pared by 3 bases and J by 4 bases, with 4 bases of the junction left unmatched. CDR3 residues: CASSAHRGRTGELFF. CDR3 DNA: TGTGCCAGCAGCGCCCACAGGGGGCGCACCGGGGAGCTGTTTTTT.

The V gene is TRBV10-3, the J gene TRBJ2-1, with D tentatively TRBD1 (6 bases). This CDR3 comprises 12 residues. The V end lost 8 bases, the J end lost 4 bases, and 9 bases lay between the germline ends. Per germline, CDR1 ENHRY and CDR2 SYGVKD. DNA for the CDR3: TGTGCCATCGGGGGCGGATACAATGAGCAGTTCTTC. Its protein product is CAIGGGYNEQFF.

This clone was picked up one time. The J gene is TRBJ2-7, the V gene TRBV7-2; TRBD2 might be the D (7 bases). V dropped 0 bases and J dropped 2 bases, with 11 bases sitting between them. Germline assignment: CDR1 SGHTA and CDR2 FQGNSA. The CDR3 is 15 residues long. The CDR3 DNA reads TGTGCCAGCAGCTTAGCGGGGGGGGCTCCCTACGAGCAGTACTTC. Residues: CASSLAGGAPYEQYF.

The V gene is TRBV2, the J gene TRBJ1-1; D is unresolved. V lost 1 base and J 1 base, leaving 10 bases between the germline ends. CDR3 length equals 15 residues. The germline V gene has CDR1 SNHLY and CDR2 FYNNEI. CDR3 nucleotide sequence: TGTGCCAGCAGTGAAGTGATGGGAGGGAACACTGAAGCTTTCTTT. Protein product: CASSEVMGGNTEAFF.